This T cell receptor (beta chain) originates from a study of T cell clonotyping in hematopoietic cell transplantation. Study-wide results and limits: Recipient TCR diversity dropped after transplant; expanded clonotypes rose from day 30 to 180. Few recipient clonotypes overlapped donors; over 95% were de novo at given depth.

As to this clone: Its antigen is undetermined.

TCRdb's copy holds only in-frame clones and misses some; the assay was immunoSEQ multiplex PCR. The profile shows roughly 50,000 clones, approximately 90% of them singletons. Germline CDR1 MNHNS, CDR2 SASEGT. The CDR3 contains 15 residues. Trimming pared 3 bases from V and 3 bases from J, leaving 14 bases between. As to time point: recipient sample about 28 days before transplant, after cytoreduction. The chain links TRBV6-1 to TRBJ1-2, with a tentative D call TRBD1 (5 bases). The sample here was peripheral blood mononuclear cells, taken before stem cell transplant. The receptor comes from a man in his sixties with biphenotypic leukemia. Some clones in this sample may be carry-over from other donors' samples. Here the CDR3 reads CASSDGGEEDYGYTF. The CDR3 region has the DNA TGTGCCAGCAGTGACGGGGGGGAGGAGGACTATGGCTACACCTTC.